This T cell receptor (beta chain) was found in a study of memory CD4+ T cells and cytomegalovirus serostatus. Profiling relied on immunoSEQ multiplex PCR, and the TCRdb table lists in-frame clones only, not all of them. This table holds about 58,000 clones, roughly 85% found once. Single viable CD3+CD4+CD8-CD45RO+ cells were sorted as the memory CD4+ T cells. Per the germline V gene, CDR1 is MDHEN and CDR2 is SYDVKM. V was pared by 0 bases and J by 4 bases, with 7 bases between. CDR3 length equals 14 residues. The origin of this receptor is an adult in good health and CMV-seronegative. Some clones in this sample may be carry-over from other donors' samples. The sequenced sample consisted of memory CD4+ T cells from blood. The chain links TRBV28 to TRBJ1-3, with D unclear. The CDR3 sequence is CASSLWSQGNTIYF. The CDR3, as DNA: TGTGCCAGCAGTTTATGGAGTCAGGGAAACACCATATATTTT.